This paragraph reports one T cell receptor beta chain. Its antigen is still unknown. The sample is drawn from a study of cytomegalovirus exposure and HLA in healthy donors. Whole-study findings and limits: Donor immune exposure was known only as CMV serostatus. Other equally common chains were less clonally expanded than HLA-associated TCR beta chains, a later analysis showed.

PCR amplification relied on 60 Vbeta primers (plus 13 Jbeta primers). Profiled with immunoSEQ multiplex PCR; TCRdb holds only in-frame clones, not every one. The sample is made up of 200,000 to 250,000 clones, and the top ten hold roughly 0.98% of it. CDR3 length: 16 amino acids. V was pared by 5 bases and J by 2 bases, with 7 bases of the junction left unmatched. Germline V CDR1 and CDR2: LNHDA, SQIVND (reference sequence). The receptor was isolated from a woman in her thirties in good health and CMV-seropositive. This chain connects TRBV19 to TRBJ2-2, with TRBD2 identical over 8 bases. Sequenced sample: PBMCs. CDR3 DNA sequence: TGTGCCAGTAGTCCCGGACTAGCCCTTAACACCGGGGAGCTGTTTTTT. As protein: CASSPGLALNTGELFF.